Given below is one T cell receptor (beta chain) in context. This clone was seen only a few times. The antigen this receptor binds is unknown. No qualities accompany the bases; no much larger clone lies one base away. The source of the sample is a study of beta chain features in type 1 diabetes (dated by TCRdb to 2016 to 2018). Study-level background: Mean age, gender distribution, total cell number and subset yield were not different between patients and healthy donors. In the study, TCRB repertoires of sorted circulating CD4+ T cell subsets from recently diagnosed type 1 diabetes patients were compared with those of matched healthy donors. A total of 107,917,701 sorted cells were examined across all samples, and the number of cells per subset was strongly correlated with RNA yield. Regulatory and stem cell-like memory subsets were obtained from only 8 patients and roughly 8 healthy donors, while naive and central memory subsets were obtained from all 28 donors.

Each donor gave one peripheral blood draw, averaging approximately 0.11 L, which was collected into heparinised tubes. A BD FACSAria II and a panel including CD45RO, CCR7, CD25, CD127, CD95 and CD27 were used to sort naive, central memory, regulatory and stem cell-like memory CD4+ T cells. All sorted populations exceeded 95% purity. PBMCs were isolated immediately by Lymphoprep density gradient centrifugation and stained directly without culture. So that batch effects would be minimized, each experiment stained and sorted samples in pairs, pairing one healthy donor with one patient. Relative to germline, V is missing 3 bases and J is missing 5 bases, with 8 bases of the junction outside any gene match. CDR1 and CDR2 are read off the germline V gene as MGHDK and SYGVNS. From the cysteine up to the phenylalanine, the CDR3 has a length of 17 residues. Just CDR3 DNA is preserved here, 51 bases in frame from base 1.

Points the paper makes about the study in general: A moderate but significant shortening of TCRB CDR3 length was observed in type 1 diabetes patients in all four CD4+ subsets. Because cDNA was sequenced instead of genomic DNA, activated cells with high expression could be over-represented, although the groups did not differ in activation or CD3 levels. Patients with type 1 diabetes made fewer insertions and deleted more nucleotides at VDJ recombination sites, implying thymic rearrangement abnormalities. Naive, central memory and regulatory TCRB repertoires appeared to be more alike among patients than among healthy donors. Only small numbers of individuals were included in the HLA sub-analyses, which left unresolved whether HLA type had any influence on TCRB rearrangement. PCR might favor shorter templates, but patient and control samples were amplified and corrected together, so any skew would affect both groups equally.

The entire isolated RNA was reverse transcribed using the High Capacity cDNA Reverse Transcription Kit, and thus expressed TCRB transcripts were sequenced. Deep immunoSEQ sequencing was applied to naive, central memory and regulatory T cell samples, giving an average of roughly 3.5 million total reads per sample. After sorted cells were lysed in RLT buffer, RNA was extracted with DNase-treated RNeasy Micro or Mini kits, with the choice depending on cell number. Each cell subset was processed on its own to prevent cross-contamination, while patient and healthy donor samples were processed together. Using the immunoSEQ multiplex PCR, TCRB sequences were amplified from cDNA into 87-bp fragments spanning the CDR3 region. Sequencing of the amplicons was done on the Illumina HiSeq platform. Regarding the original processing steps: Synthetic template baselines were used to correct PCR bias computationally, reads within Hamming distance 2 were collapsed, and singletons that could not be merged were discarded. Reads were aligned to IMGT to assign V, D and J genes, CDR3 length, and insertions or deletions at six rearrangement sites. Within each subset, clonotype counts were normalized to sorted cell number, and only after that were true diversity and Gini coefficients computed with the tcR R package. The overlap coefficient, calculated on TCRB nucleotide sequences, was used to measure repertoire sharing. Out-of-frame TCRB sequences from naive cells were analyzed to stand in for the pre-selection repertoire. Sourced from immuneACCESS, this table was stored by TCRdb with only in-frame sequences that have V and J called. A share of the clones is absent; for the studies checked, an unresolved V gene accounts for under half, and the remainder has no known explanation. The DNA gave D and trimming, while V, J and clone size come from that table. Here the sample has about 240,000 clones; roughly 13% occur a single time. 0.019% of the sample is held by the ten biggest clonotypes.

Sequencing was done on a sample of naive CD4+ T cells from blood. The sample's cell subset or site label, in plain terms: true naive CD4+ T cells. The rearranged chain carries TRBV25-1 and TRBJ1-6; a stretch of 9 junction bases matches TRBD1. This clonotype was sampled from a man aged 25-45 years with type 1 diabetes. The DNA sequence reads TGTGCCAGCAGTGACCACGGACAGGGGTGGAATAATTCACCCCTCCACTTT. This codes for CASSDHGQGWNNSPLHF.